What follows is one T cell receptor (beta chain) and its context. Germline CDR1 is SEHNR and CDR2 is FQNEAQ (reference sequence). The CDR3 contains 13 residues. With 11 bases removed from V and 0 bases from J, the gap between germline ends came to 12 bases. These data come from a study of T cells after yellow fever vaccination. TCRdb re-called the 5' RACE reads with MiXCR, one entry per CDR3 protein. The sample lists about 580,000 distinct CDR3 sequences; roughly 17% were seen once. This sequence was found in a man aged 18 to 30 who received the YFV17D yellow fever vaccine. Source: PBMCs, taken 5 days after the first yellow fever vaccination. The chain couples TRBV7-9 to TRBJ2-3; D gene ambiguous. The CDR3 DNA is TGTGCCGGCTCCCTGAAGAGCACAGATACGCAGTATTTT. Amino acid sequence: CAGSLKSTDTQYF.